This record covers a single TCR beta chain. At least ten counts were recorded for this clonotype. Its antigen is not yet known. No much larger clonotype is one base removed from it; base qualities were not supplied. The data were taken from a study of T cells in Graves' hyperthyroidism and ophthalmopathy (dated by TCRdb to the late 2010s). With respect to the entire study: Peripheral blood samples were taken at the time of initial diagnosis, prior to any treatment. A discovery cohort of about a hundred patients, roughly 40 with Graves' ophthalmopathy and over 55 with stable Graves' hyperthyroidism, was used to find distinguishing TCR V-J signatures. Prospective prediction of ophthalmopathy was tested in an independent validation cohort consisting of about 19 hyperthyroidism patients and 15 or so patients who later progressed to ophthalmopathy. The 75 to 100 discovery patients were randomly split 7:3 into training and test sets. Thyroid tissue and blood T-cell repertoires from about 6 Graves' hyperthyroidism patients were also compared in the study. Following sampling, methimazole starting at 30 mg daily was given to hyperthyroidism patients, and high-dose intravenous methylprednisolone was given to ophthalmopathy patients. TCR Vbeta CDR3 sequencing of roughly 140 peripheral blood samples (43 ophthalmopathy, roughly 72 hyperthyroidism and about 17 progressor patients) is reported in the paper. Results the study describes overall, beyond this receptor: In validation, progression to ophthalmopathy was predicted by the model with 70% to 71% sensitivity and approximately 78% specificity, a median of roughly 6 months before onset. In cross-validation, a model built on a 13 V-J signature told ophthalmopathy apart from stable hyperthyroidism with about 90% sensitivity and about 81% specificity, and in testing the same model reached 80%/75%. Blood samples also contained most of the expanded thyroid clonotypes (frequency above 0.001), which suggests that blood repertoires may reflect thyroid immune responses. Sample size was not statistically predetermined, and blinding of investigators to group allocation was not performed.

The TCR beta CDR3 regions were amplified from the RNA transcripts. The first round of RT-PCR for the TCR CDR3 was performed with the HTBI primer set and the Qiagen OneStep RT-PCR kit. The libraries were constructed in a second round of multiplex PCR and then size-selected and purified. Paired-end sequencing of the libraries was performed with 100 bp reads on an Illumina HiSeq2000. Regarding the original processing steps: SOAPnuke was used to process the raw data, removing reads that contained adapters or uncalled bases, had a mean Phred below 15, or lacked an exact match to the constant primer or identifier. COPE v1.2.5 was used to merge high-quality paired reads, and clonotypes were defined as unique nucleotide sequences. MiTCR v1.1 was used to align the clonotypes against IMGT TRBV, TRBD and TRBJ reference segments. The analysis was restricted to V-J combinations with a frequency above 0.0001, which together covered approximately 99% of the repertoires. A TCS score was defined as the ratio between F50 (clonal expansion) and ExV (chaos), using BLOSUM62-based TCRdist between CDR3 peptides within each V-J. Welch's t-statistics and random forest reduced fewer than 600 V-J features to 13, which were used in a naive Bayes classifier (R e1071). TCRdb itself trimmed the public reads at Q25 with fastp, ran MiXCR and retained productive beta chains. Entries are consolidated by CDR3 protein sequence, retaining the most common genes and DNA. The V and J calls and clone size are TCRdb's, not the authors'. The sample yields 300,000 to 400,000 distinct CDR3 sequences; 13% were counted once. The biggest ten clones account for 9.2% of the sample.

Graves' hyperthyroidism was defined as stable when no progression to ophthalmopathy occurred over 18 months of follow-up. Hyperthyroidism patients were newly diagnosed, had a disease duration of under 2 months, and were aged 18 to 65 years. Any patient with an uncontrolled infection, another autoimmune disease, pregnancy or lactation was excluded. Diagnoses were based on clinical symptoms, serum thyroxine and TRAb, thyroid ultrasound and orbital computed tomography. PBMCs were separated from roughly 10 ml of fresh peripheral blood using Ficoll-Paque density gradient centrifugation. Total RNA was extracted using Trizol reagent, and RNA quality was assessed on an Agilent 2100 Bioanalyzer. From its cysteine to its phenylalanine, the CDR3 spans 14 amino acids. Of all the DNA, just the CDR3 is kept, 42 bases in frame from base 1. The trim is 3 bases for V and 2 bases for J, with a gap of 11 bases between the germline ends. Via the germline V gene (reference sequence), CDR1 is MNHEY and CDR2 SMNVEV.

Material: blood. Recombination linked TRBV27 to TRBJ2-7; D gene: possibly TRBD1, on 6 matching bases. The sequence derives from a woman aged 18-35 years with Graves' hyperthyroidism. Read as DNA, the sequence is TGTGCCAGCAGTTTGACTGGGACACCCTACGAGCAGTACTTC. Its coded protein is CASSLTGTPYEQYF.